The 30 T cell receptor beta chains presented below share a single source sample, sequenced in a study of regulatory T cells in long-lasting Graves disease. Arm-PCR of CDR3 regions and iRepertoire HTBI primers were used to build TCR beta libraries. TCRdb ran MiXCR on the multiplex PCR reads and lists one entry per CDR3 protein. The sample holds some 500,000 distinct CDR3 sequences, 15% to 20% seen once. Time point reported: newly diagnosed GD, antithyroid drugs for less than 3 months. RNA from PBMCs was the source of the TCR library. These records were also assigned to another study, of T cells in Graves' hyperthyroidism and ophthalmopathy.

The sample here was peripheral blood mononuclear cells (PBMCs), taken at new diagnosis, from a patient treated with antithyroid drugs. Receptors were obtained from a middle-aged woman with Graves disease.

This clonotype was seen a few times. This chain connects TRBV3-1 to TRBJ2-2; 8 bases line up with TRBD2. The junction had 10 bases not matched to a gene; V was cut back by 1 base and J by 6 bases. Germline V gene lookup returns CDR1 LGHDT and CDR2 YNNKEL (reference sequence). This CDR3 is 17 amino acids long. This chain's CDR3 is CASSQGPPGLVSGELFF. CDR3 coding DNA: TGTGCCAGCAGCCAAGGCCCGCCGGGACTAGTTTCCGGGGAGCTGTTTTTT.

In its sample, this clonotype was seen once. The rearrangement joins TRBV19 to TRBJ2-7; D unresolved. This CDR3 is built from 13 residues. Germline CDR1 reads LNHDA; CDR2 reads SQIVND (reference sequence). V was shortened by 3 bases and J by 1 base, with 7 bases between the two germline ends. CDR3 region: CASSMNLSYEQYF. CDR3 nucleotide sequence: TGTGCCAGTAGTATGAACCTATCCTACGAGCAGTACTTC.

V usage is TRBV5-4 and J usage is TRBJ1-2, with D unclear. The germline gives CDR1 SGHNT, CDR2 YYREEE (reference sequence). V lost 4 bases and J 4 bases, leaving 11 bases between the germline ends. This CDR3 contains 13 residues. The DNA of the CDR3 is TGTGCCAGCAGCGACACAGTGGTCTATGGCTACACCTTC. It is translated as CASSDTVVYGYTF.

The chain combines TRBV3-1 with TRBJ2-1; the match to TRBD1 covers 10 bases. Per germline, CDR1 LGHDT and CDR2 YNNKEL (reference sequence). V trimming: 4 bases; J trimming: 9 bases; junction bases outside the gene matches: 6. This CDR3 spans 14 amino acids. CDR3 sequence: CASSPGTGVGEQFF. As DNA, the CDR3 is TGTGCCAGCAGCCCCGGGACAGGGGTTGGTGAGCAGTTCTTC.

In this sample, this clonotype turned up many times. The chain combines TRBV28 with TRBJ1-1, with 9 bases that match TRBD1. The CDR3 runs to 18 residues. From germline, CDR1 is MDHEN and CDR2 SYDVKM. V gave up 6 bases and J gave up 7 bases; unmatched junction bases: 21. CDR3 residues: CASRPLTGTGINRHEAFF. As DNA, the CDR3 is TGTGCCAGCAGACCGCTCACCGGGACAGGGATTAACAGGCATGAAGCTTTCTTT. The variable domain in full, completed from reference TRBV28 and TRBJ1-1, reads DVKVTQSSRYLVKRTGEKVFLECVQDMDHENMFWYRQDPGLGLRLIYFSYDVKMKEKGDIPEGYSVSREKKERFSLILESASTNQTSMYLCASRPLTGTGINRHEAFFGQGTRLTVV.

For the CDR3, the DNA is TGTGCCAGTAGTATGGAAAAGGCCCCAACTAATGAAAAACTGTTTTTT. This sequence encodes CASSMEKAPTNEKLFF. The rearrangement joins TRBV19 to TRBJ1-4; D uncertain. V dropped 3 bases and J dropped 0 bases, with 11 bases sitting between them. CDR1 is LNHDA, CDR2 SQIVND, per germline (reference sequence). CDR3 size: 16 residues.

This sequence joins TRBV10-3 and TRBJ1-1; maybe TRBD1 (5 bases). The CDR3 is made up of 13 amino acids. Trimming took 3 bases from V and 6 from J, leaving 11 bases between them. Germline V gene sequence: CDR1 ENHRY, CDR2 SYGVKD. CDR3: CAISDRGRAEAFF. CDR3 nucleotides: TGTGCCATCAGTGATAGGGGTCGCGCTGAAGCTTTCTTT.

Note on this clonotype: A much larger clone lies one base from this, so it may be a read error. The chain links TRBV7-9 to TRBJ2-1; D is unresolved. There are 13 residues in the CDR3. Trimming left V 4 bases short and J 5 bases short, with 9 bases between. Germline values: CDR1 SEHNR, CDR2 FQNEAQ (reference sequence). For the CDR3, the DNA is TGTGCCAGCAGCTCGACGCACGACAATGAGCAGTTCTTC. Its translation is CASSSTHDNEQFF. The variable domain in full, completed from reference TRBV7-9 and TRBJ2-1, reads DTGVSQNPRHKITKRGQNVTFRCDPISEHNRLYWYRQTLGQGPEFLTYFQNEAQLEKSRLLSDRFSAERPKGSFSTLEIQRTEQGDSAMYLCASSSTHDNEQFFGPGTRLTVL.

In its sample, this clonotype was seen many times. V usage is TRBV11-2 and J usage is TRBJ2-1; TRBD2 might be the D (6 bases). CDR3 length equals 17 residues. V lost 2 bases, J lost 0 bases, and 14 bases lay in between. CDR1 is SGHAT, CDR2 FQNNGV, per germline. The CDR3 loop is CASSLRRDPSSYNEQFF. For the CDR3, the DNA is TGTGCCAGCAGCTTAAGGCGGGACCCGAGCTCCTACAATGAGCAGTTCTTC.

This clonotype was counted many times. The V call is TRBV6-1, the J call TRBJ2-2, with TRBD2 matching 7 bases. The CDR3 spans 16 residues. Germline V gene data show CDR1 as MNHNS and CDR2 as SASEGT. J was trimmed by 7 bases and V by 6 bases; bases with no gene match: 14. The CDR3, as DNA: TGTGCCAGCAGCGATGGGGGGGGACGAGTGAACGGGGAGCTGTTTTTT. Translation gives CASSDGGGRVNGELFF.

The table lists this clonotype with many counts. The V and J genes are TRBV20-1 and TRBJ2-7, with D perhaps matching TRBD1 or TRBD2 (5 bases each). Trimming removed 6 bases from V and 1 base from J, with 19 bases in between. CDR1 DFQATT and CDR2 SNEGSKA come from the germline V gene (reference sequence). CDR3 length: 15 amino acids. CDR3 sequence (DNA): TGCAGTGCGAACAGACGGGGAAGGACATCCTACGAGCAGTACTTC. Protein: CSANRRGRTSYEQYF.

The gene calls are TRBV7-8 and TRBJ1-5; 9 nucleotides align to TRBD1. The CDR3 spans 16 residues. CDR1 is SGHVS and CDR2 is FQNEAQ in the germline V gene. V was clipped by 1 base and J by 3 bases; unmatched bases: 4. CDR3: CASSLGDRVPNQPQHF. CDR3 DNA: TGTGCCAGCAGCTTAGGGGACAGGGTCCCCAATCAGCCCCAGCATTTT. Together with reference TRBV7-8 and TRBJ1-5, the CDR3 gives the full variable domain: GAGVSQSPRYKVAKRGQDVALRCDPISGHVSLFWYQQALGQGPEFLTYFQNEAQLDKSGLPSDRFFAERPEGSVSTLKIQRTQQEDSAVYLCASSLGDRVPNQPQHFGDGTRLSIL.

This clonotype was observed at least ten times. This chain joins TRBV24-1 and TRBJ1-6, with D uncertain. Per the germline V gene, CDR1 is KGHDR and CDR2 is SFDVKD. V lost 3 bases, J lost 12 bases, and 8 bases lay in between. The length of the CDR3 is 12 residues. Here the CDR3 reads CATSDPLGPLHF. For the CDR3, the DNA is TGTGCCACCAGTGATCCTTTAGGACCCCTCCACTTT.

This clonotype showed up many times. The V and J genes are TRBV30 and TRBJ1-2, with D tentatively TRBD1 (5 bases). The CDR3 covers 11 residues. CDR1 is GTSNPN, CDR2 SVGIG, per germline (reference sequence). Trimming removed 8 bases at V and 2 bases at J, with 9 bases between. The CDR3, as DNA: TGTGCCGGGACCAAGAACTATGGCTACACCTTC. Translating it yields CAGTKNYGYTF.

V usage is TRBV19 and J usage is TRBJ1-2; 8 bases are a match to TRBD1. The CDR3 sequence is 14 residues long. The ends lost 4 bases at V and 7 bases at J; junction bases unmatched: 8. Germline V gives CDR1 LNHDA, CDR2 SQIVND (reference sequence). In DNA, the CDR3 is TGTGCCAGTAGTAGTCAGGGGGCGGGAATTGGCTACACCTTC. Encoded protein: CASSSQGAGIGYTF.

This clonotype was picked up many times. The chain links TRBV3-1 to TRBJ2-5, with a tentative D call TRBD1 (5 bases). In germline, CDR1 is LGHDT, CDR2 YNNKEL (reference sequence). The CDR3 has 14 residues. Trimming removed 0 bases from V and 7 bases from J, with 12 bases in between. The CDR3: CASSQETITGTQYF. The CDR3, as DNA: TGTGCCAGCAGCCAAGAAACTATTACAGGGACCCAGTACTTC.

Regarding this clonotype: One end of the junction is discordant with germline, which a read error may explain. The rearrangement joins TRBV19 to TRBJ1-1; D possibly corresponds to TRBD1 (5 bases). The CDR3 totals 11 residues. Germline loops: CDR1 LNHDA, CDR2 SQIVND (reference sequence). In nucleotides, the CDR3 is TGCTTTTCAAGGGGAGGCACTGAAGCTTTCTTT. This encodes CFSRGGTEAFF.

This clonotype has a handful of counts. The J gene is TRBJ2-3, the V gene TRBV6-1; 12 bases agree with TRBD2. After removal of 5 bases from V and 0 bases from J, the junction contained 9 bases not matched to a gene. CDR3 length: 18 amino acids. In germline, CDR1 is MNHNS, CDR2 SASEGT. CDR3 sequence reads: CASSPLAGGTTSTDTQYF. The CDR3 DNA sequence: TGTGCCAGCAGTCCACTAGCGGGGGGAACCACTAGCACAGATACGCAGTATTTT.

This chain uses TRBV7-9 with TRBJ1-3, with D uncertain. This CDR3 spans 15 amino acids. Trimming pared 3 bases from V and 1 base from J, leaving 10 bases between. Germline V gene data show CDR1 as SEHNR and CDR2 as FQNEAQ (reference sequence). CDR3 amino acids: CASSFLSYSGNTIYF. In DNA, the CDR3 is TGTGCCAGCAGCTTCCTCAGCTATTCTGGAAACACCATATATTTT.

The V and J genes are TRBV5-6 and TRBJ2-4; D possibly corresponds to TRBD1 (5 bases). Germline-derived CDR1 and CDR2 are SGHDT and YYEEEE. The CDR3 length is 16 residues. The V gene lost 4 bases and the J gene lost 0 bases, with 14 bases spanning the gap. The CDR3 DNA is TGTGCCAGCAGCCCAACAGGTGGTCTAGCCAAAAACATTCAGTACTTC. This sequence encodes CASSPTGGLAKNIQYF.

This clonotype occurred many times. The chain combines TRBV28 with TRBJ2-7, with D possibly matching TRBD2 (5 bases). The CDR3 spans 16 residues. Trimming cost V 10 bases and J 2 bases, with 24 bases left between them. Germline V lookup: CDR1 MDHEN, CDR2 SYDVKM. The CDR3 region is CATSAFGEGPTYEQYF. The DNA of the CDR3 is TGTGCCACGTCTGCCTTCGGGGAAGGCCCCACCTACGAGCAGTACTTC.

The CDR3 region has the DNA TGTGCCAGTAGTATTGCGGGGCGCACCGGGGAGCTGTTTTTT. Amino acids: CASSIAGRTGELFF. The J gene is TRBJ2-2, the V gene TRBV19, with D perhaps matching TRBD2 (6 bases). The germline V and J ends were trimmed by 3 bases and 4 bases, with 9 bases remaining between them. Germline CDR1 reads LNHDA; CDR2 reads SQIVND (reference sequence). The CDR3 spans 14 residues.

The chain recombines TRBV6-4 with TRBJ1-2; the D gene is possibly TRBD1 (5 bases). Germline lookup yields CDR1 MRHNA and CDR2 SNTAGT. The CDR3 consists of 18 residues. V lost 2 bases, J lost 4 bases, and 23 bases lay in between. The chain's CDR3 is CASSDPPRQWSAGYGYTF. The CDR3 DNA is TGTGCCAGCAGTGACCCCCCCCGACAGTGGTCCGCAGGCTATGGCTACACCTTC.

The chain links TRBV5-5 to TRBJ1-2, with 7 nucleotides matching TRBD1. The V segment lost 5 bases and the J segment 2 bases; nucleotides outside the gene matches: 3. The CDR3 has 13 residues. The germline CDR1 and CDR2 sequences are SGHKS and YYEKEE (reference sequence). This CDR3 is CASRSQGNYGYTF. DNA of the CDR3: TGTGCCAGCAGGTCACAGGGGAACTATGGCTACACCTTC. The complete variable domain, with remaining parts taken from reference TRBV5-5 and TRBJ1-2, reads DAGVTQSPTHLIKTRGQQVTLRCSPISGHKSVSWYQQVLGQGPQFIFQYYEKEERGRGNFPDRFSARQFPNYSSELNVNALLLGDSALYLCASRSQGNYGYTFGSGTRLTVV.

This clonotype showed up many times. The J gene is TRBJ2-7, the V gene TRBV12-3 or TRBV12-4, with 7 bases lining up with TRBD1. Trimming removed 8 bases from V and 1 base from J; junction bases left unmatched: 14. There are 16 residues in the CDR3. CDR3 DNA sequence: TGTGCCAGCTCCAAAGCCGGGACAGACTTTTCCTACGAGCAGTACTTC. Its protein product is CASSKAGTDFSYEQYF.

This clonotype was recorded many times. This rearrangement joins TRBV6-9 to TRBJ2-5, with no clear D. The V and J ends lost 3 bases and 5 bases respectively, with 19 bases between them. The germline V gene has CDR1 MNHGY and CDR2 SVAAGI. The CDR3 is 16 residues long. CDR3 in amino acids: CASSYFGPELGETQYF. CDR3 sequence (DNA): TGTGCCAGCAGTTACTTTGGTCCGGAGCTGGGGGAGACCCAGTACTTC.

This CDR3 reads CASSEQGLTETQYF. CDR3 bases: TGCGCCAGCAGCGAACAGGGACTGACAGAGACCCAGTACTTC. V usage is TRBV4-1 and J usage is TRBJ2-5; either TRBD1 or TRBD2 may supply D (6 bases each). Trimming left V 5 bases short and J 4 bases short, with 14 bases between. Germline V gene data show CDR1 as MGHRA and CDR2 as YSYEKL. The CDR3 is 14 residues long.

The genes are TRBV7-2 and TRBJ1-5, with TRBD1 as a possible D gene (5 bases). V gave up 5 bases and J gave up 3 bases, with 8 bases separating them. Germline values: CDR1 SGHTA, CDR2 FQGNSA. The CDR3 is made up of 13 amino acids. CDR3 nucleotide sequence: TGTGCCAGCAGCGGGACCCCCAATCAGCCCCAGCATTTT. This translates into CASSGTPNQPQHF.

This clonotype was seen only a few times. The gene calls are TRBV4-1 and TRBJ2-2; the D is unclear. The CDR3 consists of 15 residues. Germline-derived CDR1 and CDR2 are MGHRA and YSYEKL. V was trimmed by 2 bases and J by 6 bases, leaving 13 bases between them. CDR3 in DNA: TGCGCCAGCAGCCAACCCCAGTCAGGCTCCGGGGAGCTGTTTTTT. Amino acids: CASSQPQSGSGELFF.

This clonotype was found many times. The CDR3 is CATSRDMGYQETQYF. The DNA for the CDR3 is TGTGCCACCAGCAGAGATATGGGCTACCAAGAGACCCAGTACTTC. The chain carries TRBV15 and TRBJ2-5, with D uncertain. The germline V gene has CDR1 LNHNV and CDR2 YYDKDF (reference sequence). V lost 0 bases, J lost 0 bases, and 8 bases lay in between. The CDR3 is 15 residues long.